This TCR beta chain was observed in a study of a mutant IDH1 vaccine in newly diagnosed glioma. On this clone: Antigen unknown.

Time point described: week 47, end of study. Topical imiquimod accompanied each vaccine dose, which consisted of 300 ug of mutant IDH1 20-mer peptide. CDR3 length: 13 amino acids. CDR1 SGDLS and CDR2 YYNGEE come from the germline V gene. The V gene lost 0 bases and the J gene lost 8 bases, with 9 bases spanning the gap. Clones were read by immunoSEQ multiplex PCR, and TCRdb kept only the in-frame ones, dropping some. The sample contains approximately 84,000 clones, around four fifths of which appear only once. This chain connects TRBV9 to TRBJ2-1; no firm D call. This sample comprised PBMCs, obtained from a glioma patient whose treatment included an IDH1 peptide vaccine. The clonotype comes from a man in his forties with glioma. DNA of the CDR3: TGTGCCAGCAGCGTAGTTCTAGATGATGAGCAGTTCTTC. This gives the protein CASSVVLDDEQFF.